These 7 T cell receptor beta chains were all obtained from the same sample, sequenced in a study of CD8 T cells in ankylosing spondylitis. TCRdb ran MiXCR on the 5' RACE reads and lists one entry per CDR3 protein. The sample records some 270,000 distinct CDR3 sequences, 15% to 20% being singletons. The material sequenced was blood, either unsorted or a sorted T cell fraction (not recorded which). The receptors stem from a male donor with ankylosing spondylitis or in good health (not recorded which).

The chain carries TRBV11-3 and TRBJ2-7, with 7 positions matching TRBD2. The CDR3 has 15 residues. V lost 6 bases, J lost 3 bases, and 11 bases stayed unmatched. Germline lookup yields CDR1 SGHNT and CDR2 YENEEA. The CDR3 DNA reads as TGTGCCAGCAGTTCAAACGGGGGGACGCTCTACGAGCAGTACTTC. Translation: CASSSNGGTLYEQYF.

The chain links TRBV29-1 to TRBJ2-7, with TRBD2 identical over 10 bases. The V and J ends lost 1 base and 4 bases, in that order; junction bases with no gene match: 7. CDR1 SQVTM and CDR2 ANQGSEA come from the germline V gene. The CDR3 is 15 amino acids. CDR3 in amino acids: CSVEVASGREYEQYF. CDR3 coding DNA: TGCAGCGTTGAAGTGGCAAGCGGGAGGGAGTACGAGCAGTACTTC.

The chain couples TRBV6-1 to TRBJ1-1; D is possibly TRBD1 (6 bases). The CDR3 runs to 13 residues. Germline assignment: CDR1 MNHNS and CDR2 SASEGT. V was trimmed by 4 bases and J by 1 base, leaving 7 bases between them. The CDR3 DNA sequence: TGTGCCAGCAGTGTGACAGGGAACACTGAAGCTTTCTTT. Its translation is CASSVTGNTEAFF.

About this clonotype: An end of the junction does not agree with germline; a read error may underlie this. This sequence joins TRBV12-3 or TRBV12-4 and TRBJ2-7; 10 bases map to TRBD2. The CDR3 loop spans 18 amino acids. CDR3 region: CACSQPWGTSDHGYEQYF. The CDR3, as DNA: TGTGCCTGCAGTCAACCCTGGGGGACTAGCGACCACGGATACGAGCAGTACTTC.

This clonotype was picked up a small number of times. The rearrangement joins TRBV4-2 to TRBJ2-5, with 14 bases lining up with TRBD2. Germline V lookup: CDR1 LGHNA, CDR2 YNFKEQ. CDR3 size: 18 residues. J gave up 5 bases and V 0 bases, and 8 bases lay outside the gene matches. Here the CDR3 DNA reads TGTGCCAGCAGCCAAGATGAGACTAGCGGGAGGGTCCAGGAGACCCAGTACTTC. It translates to CASSQDETSGRVQETQYF.

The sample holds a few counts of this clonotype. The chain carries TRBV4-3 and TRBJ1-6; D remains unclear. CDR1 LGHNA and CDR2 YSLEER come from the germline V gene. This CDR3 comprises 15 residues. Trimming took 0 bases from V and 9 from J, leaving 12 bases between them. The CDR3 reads CASSQDRRTGSPLHF. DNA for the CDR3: TGCGCCAGCAGCCAAGACCGGAGAACCGGTTCACCCCTCCACTTT.

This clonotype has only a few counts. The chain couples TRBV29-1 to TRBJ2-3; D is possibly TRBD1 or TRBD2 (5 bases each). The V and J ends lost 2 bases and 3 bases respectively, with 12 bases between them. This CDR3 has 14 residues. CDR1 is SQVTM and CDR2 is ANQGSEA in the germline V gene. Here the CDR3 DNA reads TGCAGCGTTGAAAAAGGGGACCGAACAGATACGCAGTATTTT. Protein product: CSVEKGDRTDTQYF.